These 19 T cell receptor beta chains originate from one sample sequenced in a study of T cells in Graves' hyperthyroidism and ophthalmopathy. TCR beta CDR3 sequences were amplified from RNA transcripts. HTBI primers drove first-round RT-PCR of the TCR CDR3. TCRdb processed the multiplex PCR reads anew with MiXCR; each CDR3 protein has one entry. Here the sample spans fewer than 750,000 distinct CDR3 sequences, over 12% being singletons. The sequenced sample consisted of blood. These receptor sequences come from a woman aged 40 to 49 with Graves' ophthalmopathy.

This chain uses TRBV15 with TRBJ2-2; a possible D gene is TRBD1 (5 bases). CDR3 length equals 15 residues. Germline values: CDR1 LNHNV, CDR2 YYDKDF (reference sequence). Trimming removed 5 bases at V and 3 bases at J, with 13 bases between. CDR3 residues: CATSEDKVYTGELFF. CDR3 nucleotides: TGTGCCACCAGCGAGGACAAGGTTTACACCGGGGAGCTGTTTTTT.

This clonotype has ten or more counts. The chain is built from TRBV6-5 and TRBJ1-2; tentative D call: TRBD1 (5 bases). The CDR3 is 15 amino acids. V lost 3 bases and J 8 bases, leaving 19 bases between the germline ends. The germline V gene has CDR1 MNHEY and CDR2 SVGAGI. This chain's CDR3 is CASSYIYGAEGGYTF. In DNA, the CDR3 is TGTGCCAGCAGTTATATTTATGGGGCTGAAGGGGGCTACACCTTC.

This clonotype was found many times. This rearrangement joins TRBV12-3 or TRBV12-4 to TRBJ2-1; 7 bases agree with TRBD1. The CDR3 is 12 amino acids. Trimming took 6 bases from V and 10 from J; bases not matched to a gene: 6. The CDR3 nucleotides are TGTGCCAGCAGATATAAACAGGGGGAGCAGTTCTTC. Amino acids: CASRYKQGEQFF.

Many counts were recorded for this clonotype. The chain joins TRBV20-1 to TRBJ1-5, with D unresolved. Germline V gene sequence: CDR1 DFQATT, CDR2 SNEGSKA (reference sequence). V was trimmed by 5 bases and J by 0 bases, leaving 5 bases between them. This CDR3 has 12 amino acids. The CDR3 DNA is TGCAGTGCTTCCGATAGCAATCAGCCCCAGCATTTT. It codes for CSASDSNQPQHF.

This clonotype was seen a handful of times. The genes are TRBV11-2 and TRBJ1-2, with D uncertain. The germline CDR1 and CDR2 sequences are SGHAT and FQNNGV. This CDR3 contains 16 residues. Trimming removed 0 bases at V and 4 bases at J, with 15 bases between. The CDR3 DNA sequence: TGTGCCAGCAGCTTAGATCCGGGCCCCTGGATCTATGGCTACACCTTC. It codes for CASSLDPGPWIYGYTF.

This clonotype was counted at least ten times. The chain recombines TRBV30 with TRBJ2-7; either TRBD1 or TRBD2 may fit D (5 bases each). The germline CDR1 and CDR2 sequences are GTSNPN and SVGIG (reference sequence). This CDR3 comprises 12 residues. Trimming left V 0 bases short and J 6 bases short, with 9 bases between. In DNA, the CDR3 is TGTGCCTGGAGTGTACCCGGGACCGAGCAGTACTTC. Its protein product is CAWSVPGTEQYF.

CDR3 coding DNA: TGCAGTGCTAGTCACGGAGGGGGGCTTTCCTACGAGCAGTACTTC. It yields the protein CSASHGGGLSYEQYF. The chain carries TRBV20-1 and TRBJ2-7, with D possibly being TRBD1 or TRBD2 (6 bases each). Trimming took 3 bases from V and 1 from J, leaving 16 bases between them. The CDR3 sequence is 15 residues long. Germline values: CDR1 DFQATT, CDR2 SNEGSKA (reference sequence).

V usage is TRBV27 and J usage is TRBJ2-7; TRBD1 matches at 8 bases. The trim removed 3 bases at V and 3 bases at J, leaving 7 bases unmatched. The CDR3 sequence is 15 residues long. Germline V gives CDR1 MNHEY, CDR2 SMNVEV (reference sequence). The CDR3 DNA sequence: TGTGCCAGCAGTTTCTATGGGACAGGTAACTACGAGCAGTACTTC. Its translation: CASSFYGTGNYEQYF.

The J gene is TRBJ2-7, the V gene TRBV27; no reliable D call. Germline V gene data show CDR1 as MNHEY and CDR2 as SMNVEV (reference sequence). V was pared by 1 base and J by 5 bases, with 12 bases between. The CDR3 totals 14 residues. CDR3 loop: CASSLLLGEHEQYF. In nucleotides, the CDR3 is TGTGCCAGCAGTTTATTATTAGGTGAACACGAGCAGTACTTC.

This clonotype was observed at least ten times. The chain combines TRBV7-2 with TRBJ1-5, with D possibly being TRBD1 (5 bases). V lost 1 base and J lost 5, with 9 bases in between. CDR3 length: 14 amino acids. In germline, CDR1 is SGHTA, CDR2 FQGNSA. CDR3 sequence: CASSLGVGDQPQHF. Written as DNA, the CDR3 is TGTGCCAGCAGCTTAGGAGTGGGGGATCAGCCCCAGCATTTT. Together with reference TRBV7-2 and TRBJ1-5, the CDR3 gives the full variable domain: GAGVSQSPSNKVTEKGKDVELRCDPISGHTALYWYRQSLGQGLEFLIYFQGNSAPDKSGLPSDRFSAERTGGSVSTLTIQRTQQEDSAVYLCASSLGVGDQPQHFGDGTRLSIL.

The sample holds many counts of this clonotype. The chain has TRBV12-3 or TRBV12-4 and TRBJ2-3, with D tentatively TRBD2 (5 bases). With 5 bases removed from V and 2 bases from J, the gap between germline ends came to 20 bases. This CDR3 region has 17 residues. CDR3 amino acids: CASSNYPSRRTTDTQYF. As DNA, the CDR3 is TGTGCCAGCAGTAATTACCCCTCAAGGAGGACCACAGATACGCAGTATTTT.

The table lists this clonotype with a few counts. The rearrangement uses TRBV7-2 and TRBJ2-7; a weak D match, TRBD2 (5 bases). This CDR3 is built from 15 residues. Germline CDR1 and CDR2: SGHTA and FQGNSA. Trimming took off 5 bases at V and 0 bases at J, with 14 bases between the two ends. The CDR3 reads CASSRRGSSSYEQYF. In DNA, the CDR3 is TGTGCCAGCAGCCGTCGAGGGTCGAGCTCCTACGAGCAGTACTTC. The entire variable domain, with the rest obtained from reference TRBV7-2 and TRBJ2-7, is as follows: GAGVSQSPSNKVTEKGKDVELRCDPISGHTALYWYRQSLGQGLEFLIYFQGNSAPDKSGLPSDRFSAERTGGSVSTLTIQRTQQEDSAVYLCASSRRGSSSYEQYFGPGTRLTVT.

There are many counts of this clonotype. J is TRBJ2-7 and V is TRBV7-2; TRBD1 aligns across 7 bases. Germline V CDR1 and CDR2: SGHTA, FQGNSA. Trimming removed 4 bases from V and 5 bases from J; junction bases left unmatched: 8. This CDR3 has 14 amino acids. The CDR3 here is CASSSRQGWHEQYF. CDR3 nucleotides: TGTGCCAGCAGCTCAAGACAGGGTTGGCACGAGCAGTACTTC. Variable domain in full (rest from reference TRBV7-2 and TRBJ2-7): GAGVSQSPSNKVTEKGKDVELRCDPISGHTALYWYRQSLGQGLEFLIYFQGNSAPDKSGLPSDRFSAERTGGSVSTLTIQRTQQEDSAVYLCASSSRQGWHEQYFGPGTRLTVT.

This clonotype was observed a handful of times. This chain connects TRBV28 to TRBJ2-3; D is perhaps TRBD2 (5 bases). In germline, CDR1 is MDHEN, CDR2 SYDVKM. The ends were cut back, 8 bases at V and 5 bases at J, with 14 bases in the middle. This CDR3 spans 13 amino acids. CDR3 loop: CASGRGVRDTQYF. The CDR3 nucleotides are TGTGCCAGCGGCCGGGGAGTCAGAGATACGCAGTATTTT.

This clonotype has only a few counts. The chain is built from TRBV2 and TRBJ1-5; no firm D call. This CDR3 region has 14 residues. Germline V gene data show CDR1 as SNHLY and CDR2 as FYNNEI. The V end lost 3 bases, the J end lost 0 bases, and 6 bases lay between the germline ends. The CDR3 here is CASSENHSNQPQHF. CDR3 nucleotides: TGTGCCAGCAGTGAGAACCATAGCAATCAGCCCCAGCATTTT.

This clonotype was found many times. This rearrangement joins TRBV24-1 to TRBJ1-5; TRBD1 matches at 7 bases. The germline V gene encodes CDR1 KGHDR and CDR2 SFDVKD. The J segment lost 6 bases and the V segment lost 5 bases, leaving 3 bases of the junction unmatched. This CDR3 comprises 13 residues. In DNA form, the CDR3 reads TGTGCCACCAGTGGTCGACAGGGTCAGCCCCAGCATTTT. Translating gives CATSGRQGQPQHF.

This clonotype has at least ten counts. The rearrangement joins TRBV10-3 to TRBJ1-1; possible D gene TRBD1, 5 bases. Germline loops: CDR1 ENHRY, CDR2 SYGVKD. The CDR3 is 12 amino acids. The V and J ends lost 11 bases and 4 bases respectively, with 14 bases between them. CDR3 nucleotide sequence: TGTGCCGTCTCAGGGCTTGGCACTGAAGCTTTCTTT. Encoded protein: CAVSGLGTEAFF.

There are many counts of this clonotype. V is TRBV27 and J is TRBJ1-2; TRBD1 is a possible D gene (6 bases). The CDR3 extends over 15 amino acids. CDR1 is MNHEY, CDR2 SMNVEV, per germline (reference sequence). With 4 bases removed from V and 2 bases from J, the gap between germline ends came to 14 bases. CDR3 DNA: TGTGCCAGCAGTTCATTCTTTAGGGGGAACTATGGCTACACCTTC. Its protein product is CASSSFFRGNYGYTF.

The rearrangement joins TRBV4-1 to TRBJ1-5; D remains unclear. Germline CDR1 is MGHRA and CDR2 is YSYEKL. CDR3 size: 15 residues. The V gene lost 0 bases and the J gene lost 9 bases, with 15 bases spanning the gap. CDR3 sequence reads: CASSQDRELGRPQHF. CDR3 sequence (DNA): TGCGCCAGCAGCCAAGATAGAGAGCTTGGACGGCCCCAGCATTTT.